Shown below are 23 T cell receptor beta chains from a single sample sequenced in a study of cytomegalovirus exposure and HLA in healthy donors (dated by TCRdb to 2016 to 2017). Library prep was done by the immunoSEQ multiplex PCR assay. TCRdb stores this immuneACCESS table with in-frame sequences only. Part of the clones is absent; in the studies checked, under half of the shortfall reflects unresolved V genes, and no reason is known for the rest. The sample table lists 100,000 to 120,000 clones, about 85% of them with a count of one. Around 2.7% of the sample belongs to the ten largest clones. The specimen sequenced was PBMCs. The receptors were sampled from a woman aged 18-29 years in good health and CMV-seronegative.

The chain couples TRBV4-1 to TRBJ1-1; D remains ambiguous. The CDR3 consists of 12 residues. Per the germline V gene, CDR1 is MGHRA and CDR2 is YSYEKL. The V end was cut by 1 base, the J end by 7 bases, with 7 bases between. The CDR3 region has the DNA TGCGCCAGCAGCCAAGGGGCTTTTGAAGCTTTCTTT. Its protein product is CASSQGAFEAFF.

The V and J genes are TRBV12-2 and TRBJ1-3; the table's D call, TRBD1, has no DNA check behind it. TRBV12-2 is classified as a pseudogene. This CDR3 contains 18 residues. The CDR3 DNA reads TGTGCAAGTCGCTTAGAACAGGGTATTAATTCCTCTGGAAACACCATATATTTT. Its translation: CASRLEQGINSSGNTIYF.

The table lists this clone with a count of one. The V call is TRBV27, the J call TRBJ1-1; a possible D gene is TRBD1 (6 bases). This CDR3 spans 13 amino acids. Germline V CDR1 and CDR2: MNHEY, SMNVEV (reference sequence). V lost 6 bases and J lost 7, with 15 bases in between. This CDR3 is CASRPEGQFEAFF. For the CDR3, the DNA is TGTGCCAGCAGACCAGAAGGACAGTTTGAAGCTTTCTTT.

The V and J genes are TRBV19 and TRBJ2-7; D possibly corresponds to TRBD1 (6 bases). The V and J ends lost 6 bases and 0 bases respectively, with 12 bases between them. The germline V gene has CDR1 LNHDA and CDR2 SQIVND (reference sequence). The CDR3 loop spans 14 amino acids. The CDR3 DNA sequence: TGTGCCAGTAGACAGGGCCCCAACTCCTACGAGCAGTACTTC. It specifies CASRQGPNSYEQYF.

This chain links TRBV28 with TRBJ1-3; 7 bases line up with TRBD1. This CDR3 contains 15 residues. V was pared by 11 bases and J by 0 bases, with 10 bases of the junction left unmatched. Germline V CDR1 and CDR2: MDHEN, SYDVKM. The CDR3 nucleotides are TGTGCCTCGATACGAAGGGGGCTCTCTGGAAACACCATATATTTT. This encodes CASIRRGLSGNTIYF.

The sample holds one count of this clone. The genes are TRBV4-1 and TRBJ2-2; 8 bases agree with TRBD1. Unmatched junction bases numbered 10, after V lost 6 bases and J lost 4 bases. Per the germline V gene, CDR1 is MGHRA and CDR2 is YSYEKL. This CDR3 has 16 amino acids. The CDR3 spells CASRPRDRSGTGELFF. CDR3 nucleotides: TGCGCCAGCAGACCCCGGGACAGGTCGGGCACCGGGGAGCTGTTTTTT.

This sequence joins TRBV5-6 and TRBJ2-7; TRBD1 matches at 9 bases. V lost 5 bases and J lost 6; bases outside the gene matches: 6. The CDR3 is 13 residues long. Germline values: CDR1 SGHDT, CDR2 YYEEEE. The CDR3 sequence is CASSRGQGFEQYF. The CDR3, as DNA: TGTGCCAGCAGTCGGGGACAGGGATTCGAGCAGTACTTC.

The V gene is TRBV6-1, the J gene TRBJ1-1, with 8 bases identical to TRBD1. Germline V gives CDR1 MNHNS, CDR2 SASEGT. J lost 4 bases, V lost 4 bases, and 2 bases had no gene match. The CDR3 runs 13 residues. The CDR3 loop reads CASSGQGITEAFF. CDR3 nucleotides: TGTGCCAGCAGTGGACAGGGGATCACTGAAGCTTTCTTT.

The gene calls are TRBV11-2 and TRBJ1-6; 7 bases match TRBD1. The germline CDR1 and CDR2 sequences are SGHAT and FQNNGV. The V gene end was trimmed by 3 bases and the J gene end by 10 bases; junction bases not matched to a gene: 6. The CDR3 has 14 amino acids. CDR3 nucleotides: TGTGCCAGCAGCTTGAGGGGGCTTGGATCACCCCTCCACTTT. Encoded protein: CASSLRGLGSPLHF.

This chain connects TRBV27 to TRBJ2-7; possibly TRBD2 for D (5 bases). The CDR3 covers 13 residues. CDR1 and CDR2 from the germline V gene are MNHEY and SMNVEV (reference sequence). Trimming shortened V by 3 bases and J by 3 bases, and 9 bases separated the two germline ends. The DNA for the CDR3 is TGTGCCAGCAGTTTCGACCGGGACTACGAGCAGTACTTC. Protein: CASSFDRDYEQYF.

This chain uses TRBV30 with TRBJ2-1, with D unresolved. Germline V gene lookup returns CDR1 GTSNPN and CDR2 SVGIG (reference sequence). Between the trimmed V and J ends, which lost 2 bases and 4 bases, there was a span of 3 bases. The CDR3 is 11 residues long. The chain's CDR3 is CAWSLYNEQFF. The DNA of the CDR3 is TGTGCCTGGAGTCTTTACAATGAGCAGTTCTTC.

The V gene is TRBV29-1, the J gene TRBJ2-5; D is undetermined. CDR1 is SQVTM and CDR2 is ANQGSEA in the germline V gene. This CDR3 is 12 amino acids long. Trimming cost V 6 bases and J 5 bases, with 13 bases left between them. Written as DNA, the CDR3 is TGCAGCGTCGTTGGTCAGTGGGAGACCCAGTACTTC. Protein product: CSVVGQWETQYF.

The rearrangement links TRBV28 to TRBJ1-2; no reliable D call. Trimming removed 10 bases at V and 2 bases at J, with 14 bases between. The CDR3 contains 13 residues. CDR1 and CDR2 from the germline V gene are MDHEN and SYDVKM. The CDR3: CATVKSWNYGYTF. CDR3 sequence (DNA): TGTGCCACCGTGAAGAGTTGGAACTATGGCTACACCTTC.

Only one count was recorded for this clone. The chain recombines TRBV27 with TRBJ1-2; 9 bases match TRBD1. Germline values: CDR1 MNHEY, CDR2 SMNVEV (reference sequence). The CDR3 sequence is 14 residues long. Germline trimming cut 5 bases from V and 0 bases from J; bases unmatched to any gene: 1. The CDR3 loop reads CASSGTGPNYGYTF. CDR3 nucleotide sequence: TGTGCCAGCAGTGGGACAGGGCCTAACTATGGCTACACCTTC.

This chain joins TRBV14 and TRBJ2-3; possibly TRBD2 for D (6 bases). The CDR3 runs 13 residues. Looked up from germline, CDR1 is SGHDN and CDR2 is FVKESK. Trimming cost V 4 bases and J 5 bases, with 10 bases left between them. CDR3 coding DNA: TGTGCCAGCAGCCGGGGAGGTAGAGATACGCAGTATTTT. This translates into CASSRGGRDTQYF.

The chain recombines TRBV30 with TRBJ1-4; TRBD1 matches 8 bases. Germline loops: CDR1 GTSNPN, CDR2 SVGIG (reference sequence). V gave up 2 bases and J gave up 7 bases; unmatched junction bases: 9. This CDR3 contains 15 residues. The CDR3 is CAWSFTGGVSEKLFF. As DNA, the CDR3 is TGTGCCTGGAGTTTCACAGGGGGAGTGAGTGAAAAACTGTTTTTT.

This clone occurred once. The chain is built from TRBV28 and TRBJ1-5; no firm D call. Trimming shortened V by 2 bases and J by 3 bases, and 5 bases separated the two germline ends. The germline CDR1 and CDR2 sequences are MDHEN and SYDVKM. There are 13 residues in the CDR3. The CDR3 DNA sequence: TGTGCCAGCAGTTTACAGTTCAATCAGCCCCAGCATTTT. Translating it yields CASSLQFNQPQHF.

The chain couples TRBV9 to TRBJ2-7, with TRBD2 matching over 16 bases. V shed 3 bases and J 13 bases; nucleotides not matched to a gene: 10. CDR3 length: 15 residues. Germline CDR1 reads SGDLS; CDR2 reads YYNGEE. This CDR3 reads CASSGGTSGGGQIYF. CDR3 in DNA: TGTGCCAGCAGCGGAGGGACTAGCGGGGGGGGCCAAATCTACTTC.

The chain recombines TRBV7-8 with TRBJ1-2; D is unclear. V was pared by 3 bases and J by 0 bases, with 17 bases between. Germline values: CDR1 SGHVS, CDR2 FQNEAQ. The CDR3 length is 17 residues. The CDR3 protein is CASSFRVGSVANYGYTF. CDR3 nucleotides: TGTGCCAGCAGCTTTCGGGTCGGGTCAGTAGCTAACTATGGCTACACCTTC.

The chain combines TRBV30 with TRBJ2-2, with TRBD1 as a possible D gene (6 bases). The length of the CDR3 is 16 residues. V lost 0 bases to trimming and J lost 0 bases, with 11 bases between them. Germline V gene sequence: CDR1 GTSNPN, CDR2 SVGIG (reference sequence). CDR3 DNA sequence: TGTGCCTGGAGTGTGGGACGGACAGCGAACACCGGGGAGCTGTTTTTT. Its protein product is CAWSVGRTANTGELFF.

The chain joins TRBV7-9 to TRBJ2-3, with D possibly TRBD2 on 6 matching bases. The CDR3 consists of 13 residues. The V and J ends lost 9 bases and 4 bases respectively, with 14 bases between them. The germline gives CDR1 SEHNR, CDR2 FQNEAQ (reference sequence). The CDR3 sequence is CASYSPGADTQYF. The CDR3 DNA follows: TGTGCCAGTTATTCACCGGGGGCAGATACGCAGTATTTT.

This chain joins TRBV9 and TRBJ1-1, with TRBD1 matching over 10 bases. The V gene end was trimmed by 4 bases and the J gene end by 6 bases; junction bases not matched to a gene: 6. This CDR3 spans 14 amino acids. The germline CDR1 and CDR2 sequences are SGDLS and YYNGEE. CDR3: CASSPGQGGAEAFF. Here the CDR3 DNA reads TGTGCCAGCAGCCCAGGACAGGGGGGAGCTGAAGCTTTCTTT.

The chain links TRBV7-8 to TRBJ2-2; no firm D call. Germline-derived CDR1 and CDR2 are SGHVS and FQNEAQ. This CDR3 is 13 amino acids long. The germline V and J ends were trimmed by 1 base and 5 bases, with 5 bases remaining between them. CDR3 in amino acids: CASSLGGTGELFF. Here the CDR3 DNA reads TGTGCCAGCAGCTTAGGCGGTACCGGGGAGCTGTTTTTT.